This TCR beta chain was found in a study of cytomegalovirus exposure and HLA in healthy donors. Study-level findings and limits: TCR beta chain V- and J-gene trimming was linked, in a later analysis, to a missense variant in DCLRE1C. Rarity held for most TCR sequences, but there were some public TCRs that occurred in many donors. Cytomegalovirus association was assigned to about 150 TCR beta chains.

The PCR made use of 60 Vbeta and 13 Jbeta primers. Some clones are missing from TCRdb's copy, which holds only in-frame ones; the method was immunoSEQ multiplex PCR. The profile shows some 87,000 clones, roughly 84% of them singletons. CDR1 MDHEN and CDR2 SYDVKM come from the germline V gene. V lost 6 bases to trimming and J lost 2 bases; unmatched junction nucleotides: 3. The CDR3 totals 13 residues. As for this clone: Its matching antigen is unknown.

Sequenced material: PBMCs. The receptor's source is a man aged 30 to 39 in good health and CMV-seronegative. This chain links TRBV28 with TRBJ1-1; 7 nucleotides line up with TRBD1. CDR3 sequence reads: CASRRQGNTEAFF. Written as DNA, the CDR3 is TGTGCCAGCAGGCGACAGGGAAACACTGAAGCTTTCTTT.